These 12 T cell receptor beta chains originate from one sample sequenced in a study of shared clonotypes between healthy human individuals. Method: immunoSEQ multiplex PCR; TCRdb's copy keeps in-frame clones and lacks some. Of 550,000 to 600,000 clones in the sample, 95% to 98% were seen once. Naive CD8 populations comprised CD45RO-negative cells positively selected for CCR7, excluding terminally differentiated effector memory CD45RA+ cells. The sample consisted of naive CD8+ T cells sorted from blood. All receptors come from a man younger than 40 in good health.

The chain uses TRBV2 and TRBJ2-5; 8 bases are shared with TRBD1. Per germline, CDR1 SNHLY and CDR2 FYNNEI. V shed 2 bases, J shed 5 bases, and the junction held 10 bases outside the gene matches. The CDR3 has 16 amino acids. The CDR3 nucleotides are TGTGCCAGCAGTGAATTCACAGGGGGGCTTAAGGAGACCCAGTACTTC. Its translation: CASSEFTGGLKETQYF.

The J gene is TRBJ2-7, the V gene TRBV5-6, with 9 bases lining up with TRBD1. With 4 bases clipped from V and 6 bases from J, the junction kept 5 bases outside the gene matches. This CDR3 has 13 residues. Germline CDR1 SGHDT, CDR2 YYEEEE. DNA of the CDR3: TGTGCCAGCAGCCCCGAGGACAGGGGCGAGCAGTACTTC. Its translation: CASSPEDRGEQYF.

The rearrangement uses TRBV18 and TRBJ1-3; D possibly corresponds to TRBD1 (5 bases). Germline V lookup: CDR1 KGHSH, CDR2 LQKENI. Trimming stripped 4 bases from V and 0 bases from J, with 31 bases between. The CDR3 contains 22 residues. CDR3 sequence: CASSLIPLGWRGNNSSGNTIYF. The CDR3 region has the DNA TGTGCCAGCTCACTGATTCCCCTGGGATGGCGGGGGAACAACAGCTCTGGAAACACCATATATTTT.

This chain joins TRBV5-5 and TRBJ1-5, with D unresolved. The CDR3 loop spans 17 amino acids. Germline V gene data show CDR1 as SGHKS and CDR2 as YYEKEE (reference sequence). V was pared by 1 base and J by 2 bases, with 16 bases between. CDR3 amino acids: CASSLSFEAEGNQPQHF. In DNA form, the CDR3 reads TGTGCCAGCAGCTTGTCTTTTGAGGCGGAGGGCAATCAGCCCCAGCATTTT.

This clone showed up just once. The chain employs TRBV4-3 and TRBJ2-7; 7 bases match TRBD1. This CDR3 has 17 residues. With 2 bases clipped from V and 0 bases from J, the junction kept 10 bases outside the gene matches. Looked up from germline, CDR1 is LGHNA and CDR2 is YSLEER. CDR3 in amino acids: CASSQWTGTENSYEQYF. DNA of the CDR3: TGCGCCAGCAGCCAATGGACTGGGACAGAGAACTCCTACGAGCAGTACTTC.

The rearrangement links TRBV14 to TRBJ2-5; either TRBD1 or TRBD2 may fit D (5 bases each). The germline gives CDR1 SGHDN, CDR2 FVKESK. This CDR3 spans 15 amino acids. The V and J ends lost 0 bases and 2 bases respectively, with 10 bases between them. The CDR3 DNA is TGTGCCAGCAGCCAAGATTGGGGGTCGCAAGAGACCCAGTACTTC. It encodes CASSQDWGSQETQYF.

J is TRBJ1-3 and V is TRBV29-1, with TRBD1 as a possible D gene (6 bases). Germline V CDR1 and CDR2: SQVTM, ANQGSEA. CDR3 length equals 11 residues. CDR3 residues: CAGTLGNTIYF. The CDR3, as DNA: TGCGCGGGGACACTCGGAAACACCATATATTTT.

V usage is TRBV7-9 and J usage is TRBJ2-7; TRBD2 matches 7 bases. The junction had 15 bases not matched to a gene; V was cut back by 8 bases and J by 5 bases. CDR3 size: 15 residues. Per germline, CDR1 SEHNR and CDR2 FQNEAQ (reference sequence). The CDR3 region has the DNA TGTGCCAGCGATGGCGGGAGTCCACCTCCCCACGAGCAGTACTTC. This sequence encodes CASDGGSPPPHEQYF.

The V and J genes are TRBV14 and TRBJ2-1; TRBD2 is a possible D gene (6 bases). The CDR3 runs 18 residues. Trimming pared 2 bases from V and 0 bases from J, leaving 17 bases between. CDR1 is SGHDN, CDR2 FVKESK, per germline. The CDR3 DNA sequence: TGTGCCAGCAGCCAACTCCCCCAGCGGGCCTTCTCCTACAATGAGCAGTTCTTC. It encodes CASSQLPQRAFSYNEQFF.

The rearrangement joins TRBV5-8 to TRBJ2-7; the D gene is possibly TRBD1 (5 bases). The CDR3 contains 15 residues. Trimming shortened V by 2 bases and J by 2 bases, and 14 bases separated the two germline ends. Germline V gene lookup returns CDR1 SGHTS and CDR2 YDEGEE. The CDR3 DNA sequence: TGTGCCAGCAGCTTTAACGTGGACACTACCTACGAGCAGTACTTC. It translates to CASSFNVDTTYEQYF.

The chain employs TRBV7-9 and TRBJ1-1; D ambiguous. The germline gives CDR1 SEHNR, CDR2 FQNEAQ (reference sequence). CDR3 length equals 14 residues. Trimming cost V 2 bases and J 4 bases, with 11 bases left between them. The CDR3 region is CASSLNQLGTEAFF. The CDR3 DNA reads as TGTGCCAGCAGCTTAAATCAGTTGGGCACTGAAGCTTTCTTT.

The rearrangement joins TRBV27 to TRBJ2-5; 9 bases agree with TRBD1. Germline CDR1 reads MNHEY; CDR2 reads SMNVEV (reference sequence). This CDR3 comprises 15 residues. V trimming: 4 bases; J trimming: 4 bases; junction bases outside the gene matches: 7. This CDR3 is CASSSPPDRGETQYF. CDR3 DNA sequence: TGTGCCAGCAGTTCGCCGCCGGACAGGGGAGAGACCCAGTACTTC.